The 31 T cell receptor beta chains reported below all come from one sample, sequenced in a study of cytomegalovirus exposure and HLA in healthy donors. The PCR contained 60 Vbeta and 13 Jbeta primers. The protocol was immunoSEQ multiplex PCR, while the TCRdb copy is restricted to in-frame clones and leaves out a portion. The sample yields about 140,000 clones, nearly 90% seen once. The specimen was PBMCs. The receptor set was obtained from a woman in her thirties or forties in good health and CMV-seronegative.

The chain has TRBV7-8 and TRBJ2-7; possible D gene TRBD2, 6 bases. Looked up from germline, CDR1 is SGHVS and CDR2 is FQNEAQ. V lost 1 base and J lost 9, with 16 bases in between. CDR3 size: 14 residues. The CDR3 loop reads CASSLGGALFGQYF. The CDR3 region has the DNA TGTGCCAGCAGCTTAGGCGGGGCCCTTTTCGGGCAGTACTTC.

The chain has TRBV7-9 and TRBJ1-2; 9 positions match TRBD1. V trimming: 3 bases; J trimming: 8 bases; junction bases outside the gene matches: 4. CDR3 length equals 13 residues. Germline CDR1 is SEHNR and CDR2 is FQNEAQ (reference sequence). CDR3 sequence: CASSLGQGAGYTF. The DNA of the CDR3 is TGTGCCAGCAGCTTGGGACAGGGCGCGGGCTACACCTTC. Full variable domain (rest looked up from reference TRBV7-9 and TRBJ1-2): DTGVSQNPRHKITKRGQNVTFRCDPISEHNRLYWYRQTLGQGPEFLTYFQNEAQLEKSRLLSDRFSAERPKGSFSTLEIQRTEQGDSAMYLCASSLGQGAGYTFGSGTRLTVV.

The chain recombines TRBV6-6 with TRBJ2-1; possibly TRBD2 for D (6 bases). Per the germline V gene, CDR1 is MNHNY and CDR2 is SVGAGI (reference sequence). There are 14 residues in the CDR3. V was pared by 5 bases and J by 4 bases, with 12 bases between. DNA of the CDR3: TGTGCCAGCAGTAAGGTGGGGGGTTACAATGAGCAGTTCTTC. It codes for CASSKVGGYNEQFF.

The chain has TRBV9 and TRBJ2-7; 8 bases line up with TRBD2. CDR3 length equals 15 residues. The V gene's germline CDR1 is SGDLS and CDR2 YYNGEE. Unmatched junction bases numbered 7, after V lost 4 bases and J lost 1 base. CDR3 in DNA: TGTGCCAGCAGCCTCGGACTAGCATGGTCCTACGAGCAGTACTTC. It yields the protein CASSLGLAWSYEQYF.

This clone has just one count. The rearrangement uses TRBV9 and TRBJ2-1; D not certain. The V gene lost 0 bases and the J gene lost 9 bases, with 10 bases spanning the gap. CDR3 length: 13 amino acids. Germline CDR1 SGDLS, CDR2 YYNGEE. DNA of the CDR3: TGTGCCAGCAGCGTAGCTACGGAGCGTGAGCAGTTCTTC. It is translated as CASSVATEREQFF.

In DNA form, the CDR3 reads TGTGCCACCGGACCGCGTGGACTATCCTACGAGCAGTACTTC. This translates into CATGPRGLSYEQYF. V usage is TRBV28 and J usage is TRBJ2-7; possibly TRBD2 for D (6 bases). CDR3 length: 14 residues. Looked up from germline, CDR1 is MDHEN and CDR2 is SYDVKM. V lost 10 bases to trimming and J lost 1 base, with 17 bases between them.

V is TRBV7-9 and J is TRBJ2-1, with D possibly TRBD2 on 6 matching bases. This CDR3 region has 17 residues. Germline loops: CDR1 SEHNR, CDR2 FQNEAQ (reference sequence). Trimming took off 1 base at V and 7 bases at J, with 20 bases between the two ends. In DNA form, the CDR3 reads TGTGCCAGCAGCTTAGGGGCATCGGCGGGAAAAACGAATGAGCAGTTCTTC. Protein: CASSLGASAGKTNEQFF.

The rearrangement uses TRBV11-3 and TRBJ2-7; the D is unclear. Germline V gene data show CDR1 as SGHNT and CDR2 as YENEEA. V was pared by 1 base and J by 4 bases, with 11 bases between. The CDR3 runs 14 residues. The CDR3 DNA reads as TGTGCCAGCAGCTTAGGAAGTCCGCGGTACGAGCAGTACTTC. It yields the protein CASSLGSPRYEQYF.

V gene TRBV7-9 combines with J gene TRBJ2-5, with 13 bases fitting TRBD2. CDR1 is SEHNR, CDR2 FQNEAQ, per germline (reference sequence). J was trimmed by 1 base and V by 3 bases; bases with no gene match: 2. The CDR3 contains 16 residues. CDR3 region: CASSFGTSGTQETQYF. In nucleotides, the CDR3 is TGTGCCAGCAGCTTTGGGACTAGCGGGACCCAAGAGACCCAGTACTTC. Full variable domain (remainder filled in from reference TRBV7-9 and TRBJ2-5): DTGVSQNPRHKITKRGQNVTFRCDPISEHNRLYWYRQTLGQGPEFLTYFQNEAQLEKSRLLSDRFSAERPKGSFSTLEIQRTEQGDSAMYLCASSFGTSGTQETQYFGPGTRLLVL.

This clone was found once. This sequence joins TRBV7-9 and TRBJ2-6; TRBD2 might be the D (5 bases). Germline V gene lookup returns CDR1 SEHNR and CDR2 FQNEAQ (reference sequence). There are 17 residues in the CDR3. Trimming shortened V by 5 bases and J by 0 bases, and 14 bases separated the two germline ends. The CDR3 DNA follows: TGTGCCAGCAGCCGAGGCGGTGCGGGCTCTGGGGCCAACGTCCTGACTTTC. Translating gives CASSRGGAGSGANVLTF.

The chain couples TRBV7-9 to TRBJ2-2; D is undetermined. The CDR3 covers 15 residues. Trimming stripped 1 base from V and 1 base from J, with 7 bases between. Germline V gene lookup returns CDR1 SEHNR and CDR2 FQNEAQ (reference sequence). CDR3 bases: TGTGCCAGCAGCTTAGGGGCCCTGAACACCGGGGAGCTGTTTTTT. Protein product: CASSLGALNTGELFF.

This clone has just one count. This chain joins TRBV2 and TRBJ2-2, with 7 bases lining up with TRBD1. Germline trimming cut 1 base from V and 7 bases from J; bases unmatched to any gene: 12. Germline values: CDR1 SNHLY, CDR2 FYNNEI. There are 17 residues in the CDR3. The CDR3 is CASSEEVGQITGGELFF. CDR3 DNA sequence: TGTGCCAGCAGTGAAGAGGTGGGACAGATAACGGGCGGGGAGCTGTTTTTT.

This chain uses TRBV28 with TRBJ2-5; 7 bases align to TRBD2. Trimming removed 6 bases from V and 5 bases from J; junction bases left unmatched: 3. Germline loops: CDR1 MDHEN, CDR2 SYDVKM. This CDR3 has 12 residues. CDR3 in amino acids: CASRAGVETQYF. In nucleotides, the CDR3 is TGTGCCAGCAGGGCGGGAGTGGAGACCCAGTACTTC.

V usage is TRBV27 and J usage is TRBJ2-3; a possible D gene is TRBD2 (6 bases). Germline V lookup: CDR1 MNHEY, CDR2 SMNVEV (reference sequence). The V end was cut by 7 bases, the J end by 8 bases, with 10 bases between. The length of the CDR3 is 11 residues. The CDR3 reads CASILGGTQYF. The CDR3 region has the DNA TGTGCCAGCATTCTGGGGGGTACGCAGTATTTT.

The chain combines TRBV5-6 with TRBJ2-6; 7 bases align to TRBD2. CDR1 and CDR2 from the germline V gene are SGHDT and YYEEEE. V gave up 5 bases and J gave up 1 base; unmatched junction bases: 9. The CDR3 spans 17 residues. The chain's CDR3 is CASRLLAGVSGANVLTF. The DNA of the CDR3 is TGTGCCAGCAGACTATTGGCGGGAGTGTCTGGGGCCAACGTCCTGACTTTC.

The rearrangement joins TRBV6-6 to TRBJ2-1; no clear D gene. V was pared by 2 bases and J by 8 bases, with 7 bases between. Per germline, CDR1 MNHNY and CDR2 SVGAGI (reference sequence). The CDR3 covers 12 residues. The CDR3 DNA reads as TGTGCCAGCAGTTACACTATCGATGAGCAGTTCTTC. Residues: CASSYTIDEQFF.

In the case of this clone: The conserved final phenylalanine or tryptophan is absent from the CDR3, which likely points to a read error. This chain joins TRBV7-9 and TRBJ1-1; possible D gene TRBD1, 5 bases. The CDR3 has 14 amino acids. CDR1 and CDR2 (germline): SEHNR, FQNEAQ (reference sequence). The V and J ends lost 3 bases and 3 bases respectively, with 11 bases between them. CDR3 protein: CASSFTTGHTEAFS. CDR3 nucleotides: TGTGCCAGCAGCTTTACCACAGGTCACACTGAAGCTTTCTCT.

This chain uses TRBV11-3 with TRBJ2-7; a weak D match, TRBD1 (6 bases). Per the germline V gene, CDR1 is SGHNT and CDR2 is YENEEA. V was trimmed by 5 bases and J by 2 bases, leaving 10 bases between them. The CDR3 is 13 amino acids. Here the CDR3 DNA reads TGTGCCAGCAGCCCACAGGGAACCTACGAGCAGTACTTC. Its protein is CASSPQGTYEQYF.

This chain links TRBV10-1 with TRBJ2-3; TRBD2 matches at 9 bases. CDR3 size: 17 residues. V shed 5 bases and J 3 bases; nucleotides not matched to a gene: 12. Germline CDR1 reads WNHNN; CDR2 reads SYGVQD (reference sequence). The CDR3 bases are TGCGCCAGCAGTCTATCTATTAGCGGGAGTGGGACAGATACGCAGTATTTT. Amino acids: CASSLSISGSGTDTQYF.

This rearrangement joins TRBV19 to TRBJ1-2; 9 bases match TRBD1. The CDR3 runs to 14 residues. Germline lookup yields CDR1 LNHDA and CDR2 SQIVND (reference sequence). Trimming at V came to 6 bases and at J to 4 bases, leaving 6 bases not matched to a gene. CDR3 protein: CASSSRDRVYGYTF. Written as DNA, the CDR3 is TGTGCCAGTAGCTCTCGGGACAGGGTCTATGGCTACACCTTC. The full variable domain, its missing parts supplied by reference TRBV19 and TRBJ1-2, is DGGITQSPKYLFRKEGQNVTLSCEQNLNHDAMYWYRQDPGQGLRLIYYSQIVNDFQKGDIAEGYSVSREKKESFPLTVTSAQKNPTAFYLCASSSRDRVYGYTFGSGTRLTVV.

CDR3 sequence reads: CASSFNRDTLLTALYEQYF. DNA for the CDR3: TGTGCCAGCAGTTTTAACCGGGACACCCTCCTTACGGCCCTCTACGAGCAGTACTTC. This sequence joins TRBV28 and TRBJ2-7; a possible D gene is TRBD1 (6 bases). V was clipped by 3 bases and J by 3 bases, with 27 bases between them. This CDR3 spans 19 amino acids. Germline V gives CDR1 MDHEN, CDR2 SYDVKM.

This clone has only one observation. The CDR3 reads CAISEVTGNYGYTF. CDR3 DNA: TGTGCCATCAGTGAGGTAACAGGGAACTATGGCTACACCTTC. The gene calls are TRBV10-3 and TRBJ1-2, with D perhaps matching TRBD1 (6 bases). CDR1 and CDR2 (germline): ENHRY, SYGVKD. V lost 2 bases, J lost 2 bases, and 9 bases lay in between. This CDR3 spans 14 amino acids.

V is TRBV9 and J is TRBJ2-5; a weak D match, TRBD2 (6 bases). The tail of the sequence fits TRBJ2-7 better, so the J call may be wrong. Germline V gene data show CDR1 as SGDLS and CDR2 as YYNGEE. The CDR3 contains 14 residues. Here the CDR3 reads CASSARGESYEQYF. The CDR3 nucleotides read TGTGCCAGCAGCGCACGCGGGGAATCCTACGAGCAGTACTTC.

There are a few counts of this clone. V is TRBV28 and J is TRBJ2-7; no clear D gene. The CDR3 is 12 residues long. Trimming took off 2 bases at V and 3 bases at J, with 5 bases between the two ends. Germline V gene lookup returns CDR1 MDHEN and CDR2 SYDVKM. The CDR3 loop reads CASSLTVYEQYF. The CDR3, as DNA: TGTGCCAGCAGTTTAACAGTCTACGAGCAGTACTTC.

The rearrangement links TRBV7-9 to TRBJ2-5, with 13 bases lining up with TRBD2. Germline V gene data show CDR1 as SEHNR and CDR2 as FQNEAQ (reference sequence). The junction had 4 bases not matched to a gene; V was cut back by 7 bases and J by 5 bases. The CDR3 length is 14 residues. CDR3 in amino acids: CASTLAGGFETQYF. The CDR3 DNA reads TGTGCCAGCACACTAGCGGGAGGGTTTGAGACCCAGTACTTC.

This chain joins TRBV7-8 and TRBJ2-3; 15 bases map to TRBD2. This CDR3 is built from 19 residues. With 1 base clipped from V and 1 base from J, the junction kept 6 bases outside the gene matches. Germline loops: CDR1 SGHVS, CDR2 FQNEAQ. Here the CDR3 reads CASSLDFGLAGGGTDTQYF. The DNA of the CDR3 is TGTGCCAGCAGCTTAGATTTCGGACTAGCGGGAGGGGGCACAGATACGCAGTATTTT.

This sequence joins TRBV5-1 and TRBJ2-1; TRBD2 aligns across 13 bases. V was pared by 3 bases and J by 9 bases, with 6 bases of the junction left unmatched. This CDR3 contains 15 residues. The germline V gene encodes CDR1 SGHRS and CDR2 YFSETQ. CDR3 DNA sequence: TGCGCCAGCAGCTCAACTAGCGGGAGGGCCGGTGAGCAGTTCTTC. As protein: CASSSTSGRAGEQFF.

This sequence joins TRBV7-3 and TRBJ2-4; maybe TRBD1 (6 bases). CDR1 and CDR2 from the germline V gene are SGHTA and FQGTGA. This CDR3 is built from 16 residues. V lost 2 bases and J lost 6, with 17 bases in between. CDR3 in DNA: TGTGCCAGCAGCTTAGGTTCCGGCAGGGGAGCAAACATTCAGTACTTC. Translation: CASSLGSGRGANIQYF.

This chain links TRBV27 with TRBJ1-1, with a possible D match to TRBD1 (5 bases). Germline CDR1 is MNHEY and CDR2 is SMNVEV (reference sequence). Deletions cut 1 base from V and 4 bases from J, with 16 bases between. The CDR3 runs 16 residues. The CDR3 sequence: CASSLYRGRAVTEAFF. The CDR3 DNA reads TGTGCCAGCAGTTTATATCGGGGGAGGGCGGTCACTGAAGCTTTCTTT.

This clone was observed a single time. V is TRBV30 and J is TRBJ2-2; D unclear. The CDR3 loop spans 12 amino acids. Per germline, CDR1 GTSNPN and CDR2 SVGIG (reference sequence). V was clipped by 4 bases and J by 2 bases, with 5 bases between them. The CDR3 sequence is CAWNINTGELFF. The CDR3 bases are TGTGCCTGGAACATAAACACCGGGGAGCTGTTTTTT.

The chain joins TRBV29-1 to TRBJ2-7; 7 positions agree with TRBD1. There are 15 residues in the CDR3. V lost 4 bases to trimming and J lost 0 bases; unmatched junction nucleotides: 9. From germline, CDR1 is SQVTM and CDR2 ANQGSEA. The CDR3 spells CSVVVTGLSSYEQYF. In DNA, the CDR3 is TGCAGCGTTGTCGTGACAGGGCTATCCTCCTACGAGCAGTACTTC.